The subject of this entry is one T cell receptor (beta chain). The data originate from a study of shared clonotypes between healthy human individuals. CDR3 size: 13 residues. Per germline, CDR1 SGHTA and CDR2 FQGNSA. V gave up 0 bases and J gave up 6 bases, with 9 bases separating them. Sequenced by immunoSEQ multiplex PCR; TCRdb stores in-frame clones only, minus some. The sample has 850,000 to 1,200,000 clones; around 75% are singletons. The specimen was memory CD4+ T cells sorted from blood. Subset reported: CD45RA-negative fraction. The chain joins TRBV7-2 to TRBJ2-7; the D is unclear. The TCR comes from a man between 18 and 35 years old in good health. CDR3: CASSLALGLEQYF. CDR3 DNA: TGTGCCAGCAGCTTAGCGCTGGGTCTCGAGCAGTACTTC.